The present TCR beta chain was sequenced within a study of T cell responses to AZD1222 COVID-19 vaccine. Germline-derived CDR1 and CDR2 are MNHEY and SMNVEV (reference sequence). Trimming shortened V by 3 bases and J by 2 bases, and 4 bases separated the two germline ends. The CDR3 spans 12 residues. About this clone itself: The antigen is unknown.

TCRdb's table, derived via immunoSEQ multiplex PCR, lists solely in-frame clones and lacks some. The data contain around 100,000 clones, about nine tenths of them singletons. Findings and limits, study-wide: Recipients of two AZD1222 doses showed rising Spike-specific TCR breadth and depth. Vaccine-related CD4 TCRs covered spike, predominating at 160-218 and 743-854. AZD1222 recipients seropositive at baseline numbered only 5 to 7. Clonal diversity was possibly underestimated, and white British individuals and females predominated among donors.

The sequences come from peripheral blood, collected on day 0 of AZD1222 vaccination. The chain links TRBV27 to TRBJ1-1; D call uncertain. This clonotype originated in an adult in good health. The CDR3: CASSFQNTEAFF. CDR3 nucleotide sequence: TGTGCCAGCAGTTTTCAAAACACTGAAGCTTTCTTT.